Listed below are T cell receptor beta chains from one sample, sequenced in a study of T cell repertoires and HLA-DP antigens. Clones were read by immunoSEQ multiplex PCR, and TCRdb kept only the in-frame ones, dropping some. The sample has approximately 89,000 clones, approximately 89% seen once. These receptors are not linked to any known antigen. The sequenced sample consisted of CD4+ T cells from PBMCs. Every receptor here comes from a man in his fifties or sixties in good health and CMV-seronegative. Both conserved end residues are part of each CDR3. D genes are given only for firm matches. Clone size is shown for a subset of rows, as once, few, many or a class of expanded clone.

d_gene,abundance,v_gene,j_gene,CDR3aa,CDR3nt
TRBD2,.,TRBV29-1,TRBJ2-3,CSANPGLATDTQYF,TGCAGCGCAAATCCGGGACTAGCCACAGATACGCAGTATTTT
.,.,TRBV18,TRBJ2-7,CASSQGGYEQYF,TGTGCCAGCTCACAAGGGGGCTACGAGCAGTACTTC
.,.,TRBV6-5,TRBJ2-2,CASYSSVGELFF,TGTGCCAGCTATAGTTCCGTCGGGGAGCTGTTTTTT
TRBD2,.,TRBV25-1,TRBJ2-1,CASRSTSVYNEQFF,TGTGCCAGCAGATCCACTAGCGTTTACAATGAGCAGTTCTTC
.,few,TRBV28,TRBJ2-5,CASTLWGLQETQYF,TGTGCCAGCACTCTCTGGGGGCTCCAAGAGACCCAGTACTTC
.,.,TRBV7-2,TRBJ2-5,CASSAPGSETQYF,TGTGCCAGCAGCGCACCGGGATCGGAGACCCAGTACTTC
TRBD1,.,TRBV27,TRBJ1-1,CASSPDRGNTEAFF,TGTGCCAGCAGCCCGGACAGGGGGAACACTGAAGCTTTCTTT
TRBD2,.,TRBV28,TRBJ2-5,CASSIRTSGGGRTQYF,TGTGCCAGCAGTATCAGGACTAGCGGGGGGGGTCGGACCCAGTACTTC
.,.,TRBV2,TRBJ1-3,CASSEESADLYF,TGTGCCAGCAGTGAAGAATCGGCCGATCTCTATTTT
.,.,TRBV5-1,TRBJ1-4,CASSSGTYGEKLFF,TGCGCCAGCAGCTCTGGGACGTATGGTGAAAAACTGTTTTTT
TRBD1,.,TRBV2,TRBJ1-5,CASSELGTGVVF,TGTGCCAGCAGTGAATTAGGGACAGGGGTCGTTTTT
.,.,TRBV9,TRBJ2-7,CASSVDLAGLYEQYF,TGTGCCAGCAGCGTAGATCTGGCGGGATTGTACGAGCAGTACTTC
.,once,TRBV5-6,TRBJ2-7,CASSRTALRVQYF,TGTGCCAGCAGTCGGACTGCATTGCGAGTGCAGTACTTC
.,.,TRBV11-1,TRBJ2-5,CASSSRPGAGETQYF,TGTGCCAGCAGCTCGCGCCCGGGGGCAGGGGAGACCCAGTACTTC
.,once,TRBV29-1,TRBJ1-2,CSAQGINGYTF,TGCAGTGCCCAGGGCATCAATGGCTACACCTTC
TRBD1,.,TRBV5-4,TRBJ1-3,CASSTGAGNTIYF,TGTGCCAGCAGCACAGGGGCTGGAAACACCATATATTTT
TRBD1,.,TRBV28,TRBJ2-7,CASSPAGTGGSRQYF,TGTGCCAGCAGTCCGGCCGGGACAGGGGGCTCTAGGCAGTACTTC
.,.,TRBV7-2,TRBJ1-5,CASSFSVNNQPQHF,TGTGCCAGCAGCTTTTCAGTTAACAATCAGCCCCAGCATTTT
.,.,TRBV16,TRBJ1-1,CASSQKLQNTEAFF,TGTGCCAGCAGCCAAAAACTCCAGAACACTGAAGCTTTCTTT
.,.,TRBV10-2,TRBJ2-6,CASSESGFGANVLTF,TGCGCCAGCAGTGAATCTGGTTTTGGGGCCAACGTCCTGACTTTC
.,.,TRBV19,TRBJ1-4,CASSRLGGNEKLFF,TGTGCCAGTAGTCGCCTCGGGGGGAACGAAAAACTGTTTTTT
TRBD1,.,TRBV27,TRBJ1-2,CASSPHSGTEFYGYTF,TGTGCCAGCAGTCCACATTCCGGGACAGAGTTCTATGGCTACACCTTC
TRBD1,.,TRBV5-4,TRBJ1-2,CASSFQQGAGGYTF,TGTGCCAGCAGCTTCCAACAGGGGGCTGGAGGCTACACCTTC
TRBD2,.,TRBV18,TRBJ2-2,CASSRVPAGSGTGELFF,TGTGCCAGCTCAAGAGTGCCAGCGGGAAGCGGAACCGGGGAGCTGTTTTTT
.,.,TRBV30,TRBJ1-3,CAWSLQSGNTIYF,TGTGCCTGGAGTTTGCAGTCTGGAAACACCATATATTTT
.,.,TRBV18,TRBJ1-1,CASSLRTVEAFF,TGTGCCAGCTCACTGCGGACAGTCGAAGCTTTCTTT
.,.,TRBV7-6,TRBJ2-2,CASSLGATEGTGELFF,TGTGCCAGCAGCTTAGGGGCGACGGAGGGAACCGGGGAGCTGTTTTTT
TRBD2,.,TRBV7-9,TRBJ2-1,CASRDRTSVYNEQFF,TGTGCCAGCAGAGATCGGACTAGCGTCTACAATGAGCAGTTCTTC
TRBD1,.,TRBV11-3,TRBJ2-7,CASSPPGQGAHEQYF,TGTGCCAGCAGCCCCCCGGGACAGGGGGCCCACGAGCAGTACTTC
.,.,TRBV30,TRBJ1-2,CAWSPWEYGYTF,TGTGCCTGGAGTCCTTGGGAGTATGGCTACACCTTC
TRBD1,.,TRBV18,TRBJ2-5,CASSPPDRGGKTQYF,TGTGCCAGCTCACCACCGGACAGGGGCGGGAAGACCCAGTACTTC
.,.,TRBV7-8,TRBJ1-4,CASSFTRGVGEKLFF,TGTGCCAGCAGCTTCACCAGGGGAGTCGGGGAAAAACTGTTTTTT
TRBD1,.,TRBV5-1,TRBJ1-2,CASSPAWDRVGYTF,TGCGCCAGCAGCCCAGCTTGGGACAGGGTTGGCTACACCTTC
TRBD1,.,TRBV4-2,TRBJ1-6,CASSQGGTGATPLHF,TGTGCCAGCAGCCAAGGAGGGACAGGGGCCACACCCCTCCACTTT
.,once,TRBV11-2,TRBJ1-3,CASSFQSLGGNTIYF,TGTGCCAGCAGCTTTCAGTCCTTGGGCGGAAACACCATATATTTT
TRBD1,.,TRBV11-3,TRBJ2-1,CASSLGQGVNEQFF,TGTGCCAGCAGCCTTGGGCAGGGGGTCAATGAGCAGTTCTTC
TRBD2,.,TRBV7-6,TRBJ2-5,CASSLEGAGGETQYF,TGTGCCAGCAGCTTAGAAGGAGCGGGAGGGGAGACCCAGTACTTC
.,once,TRBV27,TRBJ1-1,CASSFRQGLKTEAFF,TGTGCCAGCAGTTTCCGGCAGGGGCTAAAAACTGAAGCTTTCTTT
TRBD1,.,TRBV27,TRBJ2-7,CASSMQGAYEQYF,TGTGCCAGCAGCATGCAGGGGGCGTACGAGCAGTACTTC
.,.,TRBV7-9,TRBJ2-1,CASTDGDEQFF,TGTGCCAGCACGGATGGGGATGAGCAGTTCTTC
.,.,TRBV28,TRBJ2-7,CASSQGGPTHEQYF,TGTGCCAGCAGCCAGGGGGGCCCCACGCACGAGCAGTACTTC
TRBD2,.,TRBV19,TRBJ2-7,CASSPPGRGNEQYF,TGTGCCAGTAGTCCCCCCGGGAGGGGAAACGAGCAGTACTTC
.,once,TRBV2,TRBJ2-7,CASSAQENEQYF,TGTGCCAGCAGTGCCCAGGAGAACGAGCAGTACTTC